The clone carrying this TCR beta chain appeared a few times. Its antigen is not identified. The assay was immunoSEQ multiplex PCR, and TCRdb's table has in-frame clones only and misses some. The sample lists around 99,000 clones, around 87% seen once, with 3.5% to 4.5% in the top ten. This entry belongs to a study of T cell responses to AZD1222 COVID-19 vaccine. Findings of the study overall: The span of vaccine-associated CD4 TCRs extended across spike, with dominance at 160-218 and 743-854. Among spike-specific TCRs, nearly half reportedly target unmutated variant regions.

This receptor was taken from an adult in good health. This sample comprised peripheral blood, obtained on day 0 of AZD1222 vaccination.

This CDR3 is CASSIVQGANTGELFF. The DNA for the CDR3 is TGTGCCAGTAGTATAGTTCAGGGGGCGAACACCGGGGAGCTGTTTTTT. The chain links TRBV19 to TRBJ2-2; 7 bases are shared with TRBD1. Per the germline V gene, CDR1 is LNHDA and CDR2 is SQIVND (reference sequence). V lost 1 base, J lost 0 bases, and 2 bases stayed unmatched. The CDR3 length is 16 residues. Supplemented by reference TRBV19 and TRBJ2-2, the full variable domain reads DGGITQSPKYLFRKEGQNVTLSCEQNLNHDAMYWYRQDPGQGLRLIYYSQIVNDFQKGDIAEGYSVSREKKESFPLTVTSAQKNPTAFYLCASSIVQGANTGELFFGEGSRLTVL.